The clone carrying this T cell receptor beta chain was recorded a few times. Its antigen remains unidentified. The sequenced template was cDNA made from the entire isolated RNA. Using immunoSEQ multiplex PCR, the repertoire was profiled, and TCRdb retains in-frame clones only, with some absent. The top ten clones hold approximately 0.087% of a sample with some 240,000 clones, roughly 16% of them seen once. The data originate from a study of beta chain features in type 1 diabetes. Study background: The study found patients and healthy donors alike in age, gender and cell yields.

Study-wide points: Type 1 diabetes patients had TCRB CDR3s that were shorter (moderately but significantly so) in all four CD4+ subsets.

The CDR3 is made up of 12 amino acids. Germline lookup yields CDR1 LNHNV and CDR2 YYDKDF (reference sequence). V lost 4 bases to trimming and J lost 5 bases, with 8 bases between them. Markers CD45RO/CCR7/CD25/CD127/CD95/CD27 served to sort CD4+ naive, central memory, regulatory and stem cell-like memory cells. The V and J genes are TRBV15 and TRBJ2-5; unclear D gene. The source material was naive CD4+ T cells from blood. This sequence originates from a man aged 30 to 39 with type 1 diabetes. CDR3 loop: CATSMGSETQYF. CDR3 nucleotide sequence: TGTGCCACCAGCATGGGATCTGAGACCCAGTACTTC.